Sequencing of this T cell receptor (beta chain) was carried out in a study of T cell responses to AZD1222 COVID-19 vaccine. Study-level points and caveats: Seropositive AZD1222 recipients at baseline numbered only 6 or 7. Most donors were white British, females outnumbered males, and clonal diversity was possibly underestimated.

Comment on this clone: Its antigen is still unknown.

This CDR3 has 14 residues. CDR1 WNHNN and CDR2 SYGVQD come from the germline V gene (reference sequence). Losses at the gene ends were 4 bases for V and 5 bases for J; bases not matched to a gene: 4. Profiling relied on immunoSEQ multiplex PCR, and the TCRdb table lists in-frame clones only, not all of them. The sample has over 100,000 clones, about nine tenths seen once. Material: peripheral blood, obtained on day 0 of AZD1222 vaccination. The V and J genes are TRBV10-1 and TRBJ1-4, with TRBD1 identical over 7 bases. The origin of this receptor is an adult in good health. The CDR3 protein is CASSAGTVNEKLFF. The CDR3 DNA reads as TGCGCCAGCAGTGCCGGGACAGTGAATGAAAAACTGTTTTTT.